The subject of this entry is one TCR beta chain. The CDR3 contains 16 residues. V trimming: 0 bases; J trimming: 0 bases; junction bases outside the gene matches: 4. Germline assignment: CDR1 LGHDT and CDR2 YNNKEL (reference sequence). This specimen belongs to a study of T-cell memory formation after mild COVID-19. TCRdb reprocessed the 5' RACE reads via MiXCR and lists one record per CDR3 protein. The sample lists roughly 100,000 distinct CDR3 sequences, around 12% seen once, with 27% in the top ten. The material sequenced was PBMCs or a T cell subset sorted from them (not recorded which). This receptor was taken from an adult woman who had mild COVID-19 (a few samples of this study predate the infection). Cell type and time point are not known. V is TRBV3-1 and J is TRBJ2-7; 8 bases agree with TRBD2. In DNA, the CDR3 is TGTGCCAGCAGCCAAGATCAAGCGGGAGTCTCCTACGAGCAGTACTTC. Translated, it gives CASSQDQAGVSYEQYF.